This is a list of T cell receptor beta chains from one sample in a study of blood T cell repertoires in COVID-19. Profiling relied on immunoSEQ multiplex PCR, and the TCRdb table lists in-frame clones only, not all of them. The table records some 160,000 clones, around 81% of them present only once. Sequences were obtained from peripheral blood. These receptors were taken from a woman older than 75 with COVID-19, enrolled during active disease. CDR3s include the opening cysteine and the closing phenylalanine or tryptophan. A D gene is named only where the DNA matches it firmly. A row's size may be missing; if present it is once, few, many or a size class.

d_gene: NA
v_gene: TRBV5-5
abundance: NA
j_gene: TRBJ2-7
CDR3aa: CASSYGPVSYEQYF
CDR3nt: TGTGCCAGCAGCTATGGGCCGGTGAGCTACGAGCAGTACTTC

d_gene: NA
v_gene: TRBV7-8
abundance: NA
j_gene: TRBJ1-2
CDR3aa: CASSLETVNYGYTF
CDR3nt: TGTGCCAGCAGCTTGGAGACGGTTAACTATGGCTACACCTTC

d_gene: NA
v_gene: TRBV10-2
abundance: NA
j_gene: TRBJ2-1
CDR3aa: CASSESRQGPYNEQFF
CDR3nt: TGCGCCAGCAGTGAGTCGAGGCAGGGGCCCTACAATGAGCAGTTCTTC

d_gene: NA
v_gene: TRBV12-1
abundance: NA
j_gene: TRBJ1-5
CDR3aa: CASSFDRTGPQHF
CDR3nt: TGTGCCAGCAGCTTTGACCGGACAGGGCCCCAGCATTTT

d_gene: NA
v_gene: TRBV4-1
abundance: NA
j_gene: TRBJ2-7
CDR3aa: CASSRIAGQGREQYF
CDR3nt: TGCGCCAGCAGCCGAATAGCGGGACAGGGTCGCGAGCAGTACTTC

d_gene: NA
v_gene: TRBV7-9
abundance: few
j_gene: TRBJ2-1
CDR3aa: CASSGVRAGALNEQFF
CDR3nt: TGTGCCAGCAGCGGGGTGAGGGCGGGGGCGCTCAATGAGCAGTTCTTC

d_gene: NA
v_gene: TRBV19
abundance: NA
j_gene: TRBJ2-1
CDR3aa: CASSVIDNEQFF
CDR3nt: TGTGCCAGTAGTGTCATAGACAATGAGCAGTTCTTC

d_gene: NA
v_gene: TRBV3-1/TRBV3-2
abundance: once
j_gene: TRBJ2-1
CDR3aa: CASSQVLLSSYNEQFF
CDR3nt: TGTGCCAGCAGCCAAGTACTCCTGAGCTCCTACAATGAGCAGTTCTTC

d_gene: NA
v_gene: TRBV3-1/TRBV3-2
abundance: once
j_gene: TRBJ2-3
CDR3aa: CASSQEGRDATDTQYF
CDR3nt: TGTGCCAGCAGCCAAGAGGGGCGGGACGCCACAGATACGCAGTATTTT

d_gene: NA
v_gene: TRBV7-9
abundance: few
j_gene: TRBJ2-4
CDR3aa: CASSLAGGAHVAKNIQYF
CDR3nt: TGTGCCAGCAGCTTAGCGGGTGGGGCCCACGTAGCCAAAAACATTCAGTACTTC

d_gene: NA
v_gene: TRBV7-6
abundance: NA
j_gene: TRBJ2-7
CDR3aa: CASSFDFSYEQYF
CDR3nt: TGTGCCAGCAGCTTTGACTTTAGCTACGAGCAGTACTTC

d_gene: NA
v_gene: TRBV9
abundance: few
j_gene: TRBJ2-3
CDR3aa: CASSVGGADTQYF
CDR3nt: TGTGCCAGCAGCGTAGGGGGCGCAGATACGCAGTATTTT

d_gene: NA
v_gene: TRBV19
abundance: few
j_gene: TRBJ1-1
CDR3aa: CASSIGPGSDTEAFF
CDR3nt: TGTGCCAGTAGTATAGGGCCGGGGAGTGACACTGAAGCTTTCTTT

d_gene: NA
v_gene: TRBV6-1
abundance: once
j_gene: TRBJ1-2
CDR3aa: CASSSEAGGYTF
CDR3nt: TGTGCCAGCAGTTCGGAAGCCGGGGGCTACACCTTC

d_gene: TRBD2
v_gene: TRBV3-1/TRBV3-2
abundance: NA
j_gene: TRBJ2-7
CDR3aa: CASSLKRWAGVSYEQYF
CDR3nt: TGTGCCAGCAGCCTTAAGAGGTGGGCGGGAGTGTCCTACGAGCAGTACTTC

d_gene: TRBD2
v_gene: TRBV5-1
abundance: NA
j_gene: TRBJ2-7
CDR3aa: CASSLAVGGSRYEQYF
CDR3nt: TGCGCCAGCAGCTTGGCGGTGGGGGGGAGTAGGTACGAGCAGTACTTC

d_gene: TRBD1
v_gene: TRBV12-5
abundance: NA
j_gene: TRBJ1-5
CDR3aa: CASGFQGTGARGPQHF
CDR3nt: TGTGCTAGTGGTTTTCAAGGGACAGGGGCGCGGGGGCCCCAGCATTTT

d_gene: NA
v_gene: TRBV7-3
abundance: NA
j_gene: TRBJ2-2
CDR3aa: CASSLMLADTGELFF
CDR3nt: TGTGCCAGCAGCTTAATGTTAGCTGACACCGGGGAGCTGTTTTTT

d_gene: TRBD2
v_gene: TRBV5-1
abundance: NA
j_gene: TRBJ2-5
CDR3aa: CASSFGSGGSVEETQYF
CDR3nt: TGCGCCAGCAGCTTTGGGAGCGGGGGGTCGGTTGAAGAGACCCAGTACTTC

d_gene: NA
v_gene: TRBV29-1
abundance: NA
j_gene: TRBJ1-5
CDR3aa: CSVRNSGNQPQHF
CDR3nt: TGCAGCGTTAGAAACAGTGGTAATCAGCCCCAGCATTTT

d_gene: NA
v_gene: TRBV28
abundance: NA
j_gene: TRBJ1-1
CDR3aa: CASSLPQGWTEAFF
CDR3nt: TGTGCCAGCAGTTTACCGCAGGGGTGGACTGAAGCTTTCTTT

d_gene: TRBD1
v_gene: TRBV25-1
abundance: NA
j_gene: TRBJ1-2
CDR3aa: CASSESRTGGVYGYTF
CDR3nt: TGTGCCAGCAGTGAATCTCGGACAGGGGGCGTCTATGGCTACACCTTC

d_gene: NA
v_gene: TRBV12-1
abundance: NA
j_gene: TRBJ2-1
CDR3aa: CASSPLAGGQYNEQFF
CDR3nt: TGTGCCAGCAGCCCGCTAGCGGGAGGTCAATACAATGAGCAGTTCTTC

d_gene: NA
v_gene: TRBV3-1/TRBV3-2
abundance: NA
j_gene: TRBJ1-2
CDR3aa: CASSPRRLGVTYGYTF
CDR3nt: TGTGCCAGCAGCCCTCGGCGGTTGGGAGTAACCTATGGCTACACCTTC

d_gene: NA
v_gene: TRBV7-5
abundance: NA
j_gene: TRBJ2-3
CDR3aa: CARPRDNTDTQYF
CDR3nt: TGTGCCAGACCCCGGGACAACACAGATACGCAGTATTTT

d_gene: TRBD1
v_gene: TRBV7-3
abundance: NA
j_gene: TRBJ1-6
CDR3aa: CASSTDRAGSPLHF
CDR3nt: TGTGCCAGCAGCACCGACAGGGCGGGTTCACCCCTCCACTTT

d_gene: TRBD2
v_gene: TRBV7-3
abundance: NA
j_gene: TRBJ2-5
CDR3aa: CASSLSPSGIQETQYF
CDR3nt: TGTGCCAGCAGCTTATCCCCTAGCGGGATCCAAGAGACCCAGTACTTC

d_gene: TRBD1
v_gene: TRBV11-2
abundance: NA
j_gene: TRBJ2-5
CDR3aa: CASAPTGGYETQYF
CDR3nt: TGTGCCAGCGCCCCGACAGGGGGCTATGAGACCCAGTACTTC

d_gene: TRBD1
v_gene: TRBV7-8
abundance: NA
j_gene: TRBJ1-4
CDR3aa: CASSPRTGRVEKLFF
CDR3nt: TGTGCCAGCAGCCCACGGACAGGGAGGGTTGAAAAACTGTTTTTT

d_gene: NA
v_gene: TRBV28
abundance: NA
j_gene: TRBJ2-6
CDR3aa: CASSFRQVTGANVLTF
CDR3nt: TGTGCCAGCAGTTTTCGGCAGGTGACTGGGGCCAACGTCCTGACTTTC

d_gene: NA
v_gene: TRBV9
abundance: NA
j_gene: TRBJ2-3
CDR3aa: CASSVQEGVGNTQYF
CDR3nt: TGTGCCAGCAGCGTACAGGAGGGAGTAGGAAATACGCAGTATTTT

d_gene: NA
v_gene: TRBV24-1
abundance: NA
j_gene: TRBJ2-7
CDR3aa: CATSAMTDEQYF
CDR3nt: TGTGCCACCAGTGCCATGACTGATGAGCAGTACTTC

d_gene: TRBD2
v_gene: TRBV5-1
abundance: NA
j_gene: TRBJ2-5
CDR3aa: CASTPPLAGLGETQYF
CDR3nt: TGCGCCAGCACGCCCCCGCTAGCGGGGCTCGGGGAGACCCAGTACTTC